These 12 T cell receptor beta chains originate from one sample sequenced in a study of T cells in Graves' hyperthyroidism and ophthalmopathy. Template material for amplifying TCR beta CDR3 regions consisted of RNA transcripts. First-round RT-PCR with HTBI primers amplified the TCR CDR3 region. Using its own MiXCR run on the multiplex PCR reads, TCRdb lists one record per CDR3 protein. Here the sample spans just under 750,000 distinct CDR3 sequences, over 35% being singletons. Input material: blood. The receptors were gathered from a woman between 35 and 50 years old with Graves' hyperthyroidism.

This clonotype has more than one count but fewer than ten. This chain joins TRBV27 and TRBJ2-7; D remains unclear. The CDR3 has 13 amino acids. V was shortened by 1 base and J by 3 bases, with 7 bases between the two germline ends. Germline V gene sequence: CDR1 MNHEY, CDR2 SMNVEV (reference sequence). The CDR3 sequence is CASSLYSSYEQYF. The CDR3 nucleotides are TGTGCCAGCAGTTTATACTCTAGCTACGAGCAGTACTTC.

About this clonotype: A read error may be the cause here, since a much bigger clone is one base away. This chain links TRBV5-1 with TRBJ1-4, with D unresolved. CDR1 and CDR2 (germline): SGHRS, YFSETQ. This CDR3 is built from 12 residues. CDR3 region: CASSGASEKLFF. The CDR3 DNA follows: TGTGCCAGCAGTGGTGCATCGGAAAAACTGTTTTTT.

The J gene is TRBJ1-2, the V gene TRBV20-1; weak D call: TRBD1 (5 bases). Germline values: CDR1 DFQATT, CDR2 SNEGSKA (reference sequence). Trimming left V 6 bases short and J 0 bases short, with 11 bases between. The CDR3 has 13 amino acids. The CDR3 sequence: CSALGTPNYGYTF. CDR3 DNA: TGCAGTGCCCTGGGGACCCCTAACTATGGCTACACCTTC.

This clonotype showed up just a few times. The chain uses TRBV14 and TRBJ1-1, with unresolved D. Germline CDR1 and CDR2: SGHDN and FVKESK. Trimming shortened V by 0 bases and J by 3 bases, and 11 bases separated the two germline ends. The CDR3 runs to 15 residues. This CDR3 is CASSQESAGYTEAFF. In DNA, the CDR3 is TGTGCCAGCAGCCAAGAGTCCGCGGGATACACTGAAGCTTTCTTT.

Many counts were recorded for this clonotype. The V gene is TRBV7-2, the J gene TRBJ2-7; D unclear. The CDR3 totals 14 residues. Between the trimmed V and J ends, which lost 4 bases and 6 bases, there was a span of 16 bases. The germline gives CDR1 SGHTA, CDR2 FQGNSA. The CDR3 sequence: CASSSGLDLGEQYF. As DNA, the CDR3 is TGTGCCAGCAGCTCCGGGCTAGATTTGGGCGAGCAGTACTTC.

This clonotype was counted ten times or more. The chain links TRBV7-9 to TRBJ1-2; D gene ambiguous. This CDR3 contains 15 residues. The V end lost 0 bases, the J end lost 0 bases, and 8 bases lay between the germline ends. The germline V gene has CDR1 SEHNR and CDR2 FQNEAQ (reference sequence). CDR3 in amino acids: CASSLAVRANYGYTF. The CDR3 nucleotides read TGTGCCAGCAGCTTAGCTGTCCGAGCTAACTATGGCTACACCTTC.

This clonotype was counted between two and nine times. V usage is TRBV7-2 and J usage is TRBJ1-5, with D unclear. The CDR3 is 10 residues long. The ends were cut back, 4 bases at V and 9 bases at J, with 4 bases in the middle. The germline gives CDR1 SGHTA, CDR2 FQGNSA. CDR3 protein: CASSYGPQHF. DNA for the CDR3: TGTGCCAGCAGCTATGGGCCCCAGCATTTT.

This clonotype showed up many times. The J gene is TRBJ1-2, the V gene TRBV24-1; 8 nucleotides line up with TRBD1. This CDR3 is 15 amino acids long. After removal of 1 base from V and 3 bases from J, the junction contained 3 bases not matched to a gene. Germline V gene lookup returns CDR1 KGHDR and CDR2 SFDVKD. The CDR3: CATSDFGQGDYGYTF. As DNA, the CDR3 is TGTGCCACCAGTGATTTCGGACAGGGTGACTATGGCTACACCTTC.

This clonotype was picked up a small number of times. J is TRBJ2-3 and V is TRBV29-1; D might be TRBD1 or TRBD2, each matching 6 bases. The CDR3 covers 14 residues. Germline values: CDR1 SQVTM, CDR2 ANQGSEA. Deletions cut 3 bases from V and 4 bases from J, with 14 bases between. The CDR3 DNA is TGCAGCGTTGAGGGGGGCTGGGGCTCAGATACGCAGTATTTT. Translated, it gives CSVEGGWGSDTQYF.

This clonotype was found a few times. J is TRBJ1-3 and V is TRBV4-3; D remains ambiguous. Germline V gives CDR1 LGHNA, CDR2 YSLEER. Deletions cut 5 bases from V and 0 bases from J, with 14 bases between. CDR3 length: 16 amino acids. The CDR3 DNA sequence: TGCGCCAGCAGCGAGTGGGGAACAAACTCTGGAAACACCATATATTTT. Translation: CASSEWGTNSGNTIYF.

This clonotype has only a few counts. The chain has TRBV6-5 and TRBJ2-6; possible D gene TRBD1, 6 bases. Germline V CDR1 and CDR2: MNHEY, SVGAGI. The CDR3 is 17 amino acids. V was trimmed by 2 bases and J by 0 bases, leaving 11 bases between them. CDR3 loop: CASSYGQSLSGANVLTF. For the CDR3, the DNA is TGTGCCAGCAGTTACGGACAGTCCCTCTCTGGGGCCAACGTCCTGACTTTC.

This clonotype showed up many times. The CDR3 DNA reads TGTGCCAGCAGCCTCTGGGTTCTTGGGGGCACTGAAGCTTTCTTT. It is translated as CASSLWVLGGTEAFF. V usage is TRBV7-9 and J usage is TRBJ1-1, with a weak D call TRBD1 (5 bases). The germline V gene encodes CDR1 SEHNR and CDR2 FQNEAQ (reference sequence). This CDR3 is 15 amino acids long. V was clipped by 5 bases and J by 4 bases, with 17 bases between them.